This T cell receptor (beta chain) appears in the sequencing data of a study of blood T cells in healthy people across ages (dated by TCRdb to the mid-2010s). At the level of the whole study: In model experiments, roughly one uniquely barcoded TCR beta cDNA molecule per two T cells was captured by template switching. Donors of different ages were randomly distributed across sequencing lanes to avoid experimental bias. Using deep sequencing normalized with unique cDNA molecular identifiers, the study measured how TCR beta repertoire diversity changes with age. Two additional independent replicas of 1 million unique cDNA reads from the same blood draw were analyzed for two donors (one aged 18 to 30 and one aged 80 or older). Donors were grouped into four age groups: young (average approximately 15 years), middle-aged (39), aged (over 55) and long-lived (roughly 80). What the study reported, not specific to this receptor: Compared with the aged group, more naive CD4+ T cells, fewer expanded clones and increased TCR diversity were shown by the long-lived group, suggesting age selection. Because the CMV infection status of the donors was unknown, age-related changes in expanded clonotypes may potentially have been confounded. Bulk unsorted PBMC profiling prevented conclusive comparison of naive and antigen-experienced compartments. Observed TCR beta diversity per million T cells fell roughly linearly with age, and a significant reduction was already apparent by age roughly 41. A strong correlation was found between observed TCR beta diversity and the percentage of naive T cells measured by flow cytometry. Total diversity estimates from one million sequenced T cells were considered lower bounds and underestimates.

Counted from cysteine to phenylalanine, this CDR3 has 13 amino acids. The read is trimmed to its CDR3 DNA, 39 bases read in frame from base 1. V loses 7 bases of germline sequence and J loses 5 bases, and the interval between the two ends is 15 bases. The germline V gene encodes CDR1 SGHTA and CDR2 FQGNSA. The donors were 40 or so Caucasian individuals from Russia, aged 6 to 90 years, who were systemically healthy. Each donor gave 8 to 10 milliliters of peripheral blood, drawn into EDTA-treated Vacutainer tubes. Ficoll-Paque density-gradient centrifugation was used to isolate PBMCs, with at least 7 million obtained per sample. Trizol reagent was used to extract total RNA from PBMCs, with at least 6 micrograms per sample. For every donor, flow cytometry on a PBMC aliquot measured the percentage of naive CD45RAhigh/CD27high T cells. This clonotype was picked up a small number of times. Which antigen it targets is not known. No per-base quality is available; no much larger clone lies one base away.

Receptor amplification or capture employed 5' RACE. The run used an Illumina HiSeq 2500. A second 7 to 11 cycle PCR used a sample-barcoded 5' primer and a J-beta primer mix. Each TCR beta cDNA molecule received a unique molecular identifier from a template-switch 5' adaptor carrying 12 random nucleotides. Each sample yielded at least 2.5 million CDR3-containing paired-end reads. All of the RNA was converted into first-strand cDNA using the Mint cDNA synthesis kit, with a TRBC-specific oligonucleotide serving as the primer. After uracil-DNA glycosylase treatment, a first 18-cycle PCR used universal primers M1SS and BC2_uni_R on all cDNA. As for the authors' bioinformatics: For normalization, 1 million high-quality reads were randomly selected from each sample, with every read carrying a distinct molecular identifier. Instead of being binned into consensus sequences, reads that shared molecular identifiers were thrown out. MiTCR, run with a Q25 quality threshold and the strictest error-elimination algorithm, handled CDR3 identification, clonotype clustering and error correction. A nonparametric unseen species model with Euler transformation was used to estimate a lower bound on total TCR beta diversity. The public reads were quality trimmed at Q25 with fastp and then assembled into clones with MiXCR by TCRdb, keeping productive beta chains. A single entry per CDR3 protein holds the most common genes and DNA from its merged rows. Here the V and J calls rest on TCRdb's processing, not on the authors' analysis. The sample table holds 1,100,000 or so distinct CDR3 sequences, of which 45% were seen once. The ten largest clonotypes hold approximately 20% of the sample.

The chain couples TRBV7-2 to TRBJ2-7, with the D call perhaps TRBD1 or TRBD2, as 6 bases match in each case. The clonotype comes from a woman aged 55-69 years in good health. The sample was blood. The DNA sequence is given as TGTGCCAGCAATTTTGGGGGGCCCGACGAGCAGTACTTC. Translated, this gives CASNFGGPDEQYF.